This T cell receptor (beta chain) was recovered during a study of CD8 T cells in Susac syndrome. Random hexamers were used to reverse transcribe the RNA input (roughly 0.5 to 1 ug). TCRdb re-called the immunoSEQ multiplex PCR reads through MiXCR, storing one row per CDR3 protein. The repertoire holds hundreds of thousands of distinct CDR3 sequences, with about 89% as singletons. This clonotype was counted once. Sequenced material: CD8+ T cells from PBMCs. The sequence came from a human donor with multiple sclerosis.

The CDR3: CASSQDEEGSEQYF. The CDR3 DNA reads as TGTGCCAGCAGCCAAGACGAGGAGGGCTCCGAGCAGTACTTC. The chain couples TRBV4-2 to TRBJ2-7; the D gene is possibly TRBD2 (6 bases). V was pared by 0 bases and J by 6 bases, with 12 bases between. The CDR3 has 14 residues. The germline CDR1 and CDR2 sequences are LGHNA and YNFKEQ.